The 10 T cell receptor beta chains below come from one sample, sequenced in a study of long-term antiretroviral therapy in people with HIV. The assay used was immunoSEQ (version v3.0), run at survey level. Generated by immunoSEQ multiplex PCR, the TCRdb table keeps only in-frame clones and is missing some. This table has roughly 42,000 clones, around 83% appearing once. The sequences come from unsorted PBMCs, collected 3.1 years after starting antiretroviral therapy. Receptors originate from a woman aged 50 to 60 with HIV.

This rearrangement joins TRBV21-1 to TRBJ2-6; the D call TRBD1 from the table was never checked on the DNA. TRBV21-1 is labeled a pseudogene. The CDR3 has 17 amino acids. The CDR3 spells CASSPLKGGSGANVLTF. DNA for the CDR3: TGTGCCAGCAGTCCCCTCAAAGGGGGCTCTGGGGCCAACGTCCTGACTTTC.

The rearrangement joins TRBV30 to TRBJ2-5; D is perhaps TRBD1 (6 bases). Trimming removed 1 base from V and 2 bases from J, with 11 bases in between. The CDR3 runs to 14 residues. Germline lookup yields CDR1 GTSNPN and CDR2 SVGIG (reference sequence). The CDR3 DNA reads as TGTGCCTGGAGTGGGGGGCGACGACAAGAGACCCAGTACTTC. Translated: CAWSGGRRQETQYF. The variable domain in full, completed from reference TRBV30 and TRBJ2-5, reads SQTIHQWPATLVQPVGSPLSLECTVEGTSNPNLYWYRQAAGRGLQLLFYSVGIGQISSEVPQNLSASRPQDRQFILSSKKLLLSDSGFYLCAWSGGRRQETQYFGPGTRLLVL.

The chain joins TRBV2 to TRBJ1-2, with 8 bases that match TRBD1. The ends lost 6 bases at V and 0 bases at J; junction bases unmatched: 6. The length of the CDR3 is 15 residues. CDR1 and CDR2 (germline): SNHLY, FYNNEI. The CDR3 DNA reads as TGTGCCAGCAGCGTTGGACAGGGAGCTAACTATGGCTACACCTTC. Residues: CASSVGQGANYGYTF.

This chain uses TRBV30 with TRBJ2-7; D call uncertain. CDR1 is GTSNPN and CDR2 is SVGIG in the germline V gene (reference sequence). Trimming took 3 bases from V and 7 from J, leaving 16 bases between them. This CDR3 has 13 amino acids. As DNA, the CDR3 is TGTGCCTGGAGCGAAAATTTACTCGGGGAGCAGTACTTC. Translated: CAWSENLLGEQYF.

DNA of the CDR3: TGTGCCAGCTCAGCGGGACGCGAGCAGTACTTC. Translated, it gives CASSAGREQYF. The chain carries TRBV18 and TRBJ2-7; possibly TRBD2 for D (6 bases). Between the trimmed V and J ends, which lost 5 bases and 6 bases, there was a span of 8 bases. CDR3 length: 11 amino acids. Per the germline V gene, CDR1 is KGHSH and CDR2 is LQKENI. Supplemented by reference TRBV18 and TRBJ2-7, the full variable domain reads NAGVMQNPRHLVRRRGQEARLRCSPMKGHSHVYWYRQLPEEGLKFMVYLQKENIIDESGMPKERFSAEFPKEGPSILRIQQVVRGDSAAYFCASSAGREQYFGPGTRLTVT.

The chain is built from TRBV5-1 and TRBJ1-1; the D is unclear. V was trimmed by 1 base and J by 0 bases, leaving 7 bases between them. The germline V gene encodes CDR1 SGHRS and CDR2 YFSETQ. This CDR3 region has 14 residues. The DNA of the CDR3 is TGCGCCAGCAGCTTGTCAGCGTTGAACACTGAAGCTTTCTTT. Protein: CASSLSALNTEAFF.

The chain uses TRBV5-1 and TRBJ1-1; D unclear. CDR1 is SGHRS and CDR2 is YFSETQ in the germline V gene. V dropped 1 base and J dropped 2 bases, with 12 bases sitting between them. There are 15 residues in the CDR3. The CDR3 sequence: CASSLIWGSNTEAFF. The DNA for the CDR3 is TGCGCCAGCAGCTTGATTTGGGGATCCAACACTGAAGCTTTCTTT. The full variable domain, with the rest looked up from reference TRBV5-1 and TRBJ1-1, is KAGVTQTPRYLIKTRGQQVTLSCSPISGHRSVSWYQQTPGQGLQFLFEYFSETQRNKGNFPGRFSGRQFSNSRSEMNVSTLELGDSALYLCASSLIWGSNTEAFFGQGTRLTVV.

This chain uses TRBV5-1 with TRBJ1-1, with a possible D match to TRBD1 (6 bases). The CDR3 runs 14 residues. Trimming pared 4 bases from V and 1 base from J, leaving 11 bases between. The germline V gene has CDR1 SGHRS and CDR2 YFSETQ. The CDR3 sequence: CASSASTGNTEAFF. Here the CDR3 DNA reads TGCGCCAGCAGCGCGTCGACAGGGAACACTGAAGCTTTCTTT.

V and J are TRBV6-1 and TRBJ2-3; 9 nucleotides align to TRBD1. Germline CDR1 and CDR2: MNHNS and SASEGT. The CDR3 consists of 14 residues. Germline trimming cut 6 bases from V and 6 bases from J; bases unmatched to any gene: 7. This chain's CDR3 is CASRGTGFADTQYF. The CDR3 DNA reads as TGTGCCAGCAGGGGGACAGGGTTTGCTGATACGCAGTATTTT.

The CDR3 DNA sequence: TGTGCCAGTAGTAAGACGGGACTAGCGAGCTACGAGCAGTACTTC. Translated, it gives CASSKTGLASYEQYF. The chain has TRBV19 and TRBJ2-7; 10 bases match TRBD2. Germline CDR1 and CDR2: LNHDA and SQIVND (reference sequence). V gave up 4 bases and J gave up 3 bases; unmatched junction bases: 6. The length of the CDR3 is 15 residues.